These 12 T cell receptor beta chains came from one sample sequenced in a study of cytomegalovirus exposure and HLA in healthy donors. PCR was performed using 60 Vbeta and 13 Jbeta primers. Profiled with immunoSEQ multiplex PCR; TCRdb holds only in-frame clones, not every one. The table includes under 200,000 clones, roughly four fifths detected once. Sequenced input: PBMCs. The receptors were sampled from a man in his fifties in good health and CMV-seropositive.

In its sample, this clone was seen once. This chain's CDR3 is CASSAPQLYQPQHF. CDR3 coding DNA: TGTGCCAGCAGTGCCCCACAGCTTTATCAGCCCCAGCATTTT. J is TRBJ1-5 and V is TRBV6-4, with D unclear. The CDR3 runs 14 residues. With 4 bases removed from V and 5 bases from J, the gap between germline ends came to 12 bases. Germline CDR1 reads MRHNA; CDR2 reads SNTAGT.

The CDR3 protein is CASSLDRGSYEQYF. The DNA for the CDR3 is TGTGCCAGCAGCCTGGACAGGGGGTCCTACGAGCAGTACTTC. This chain connects TRBV7-8 to TRBJ2-7; 10 bases fit TRBD1. Germline CDR1 reads SGHVS; CDR2 reads FQNEAQ. This CDR3 is built from 14 residues. V was pared by 5 bases and J by 1 base, with 2 bases of the junction left unmatched.

This chain's CDR3 is CASSSTKTGNEKLFF. Written as DNA, the CDR3 is TGTGCCAGCAGCTCGACCAAAACAGGGAATGAAAAACTGTTTTTT. The V gene is TRBV7-9, the J gene TRBJ1-4; possible D gene TRBD1, 6 bases. The CDR3 extends over 15 amino acids. The germline gives CDR1 SEHNR, CDR2 FQNEAQ (reference sequence). Trimming removed 4 bases from V and 5 bases from J, with 14 bases in between. The whole variable domain, filled in from reference TRBV7-9 and TRBJ1-4, reads DTGVSQNPRHKITKRGQNVTFRCDPISEHNRLYWYRQTLGQGPEFLTYFQNEAQLEKSRLLSDRFSAERPKGSFSTLEIQRTEQGDSAMYLCASSSTKTGNEKLFFGSGTQLSVL.

CDR3 in amino acids: CASSLVASTEAFF. CDR3 in DNA: TGTGCCAGCAGCTTAGTCGCGAGCACTGAAGCTTTCTTT. The J gene is TRBJ1-1, the V gene TRBV7-9; D is ambiguous. Germline CDR1 reads SEHNR; CDR2 reads FQNEAQ (reference sequence). The ends were cut back, 1 base at V and 4 bases at J, with 7 bases in the middle. The CDR3 sequence is 13 residues long.

This chain connects TRBV9 to TRBJ2-7; 7 bases match TRBD1. The CDR3 contains 14 residues. Germline CDR1 SGDLS, CDR2 YYNGEE. With 3 bases clipped from V and 2 bases from J, the junction kept 5 bases outside the gene matches. CDR3 sequence reads: CASSETGITYEQYF. The CDR3 coding sequence is TGTGCCAGCAGCGAGACAGGGATCACCTACGAGCAGTACTTC. The full variable domain, in which reference TRBV9 and TRBJ2-7 provide the parts outside the CDR3, is DSGVTQTPKHLITATGQRVTLRCSPRSGDLSVYWYQQSLDQGLQFLIQYYNGEERAKGNILERFSAQQFPDLHSELNLSSLELGDSALYFCASSETGITYEQYFGPGTRLTVT.

V is TRBV9 and J is TRBJ2-1; 7 nucleotides agree with TRBD2. Trimming at V came to 4 bases and at J to 0 bases, leaving 10 bases not matched to a gene. Germline V gives CDR1 SGDLS, CDR2 YYNGEE. The CDR3 contains 17 residues. The DNA of the CDR3 is TGTGCCAGCAGCTACTGGGGGGTAGCGGGCTCCTACAATGAGCAGTTCTTC. Translated, it gives CASSYWGVAGSYNEQFF.

V is TRBV18 and J is TRBJ2-7; 13 bases agree with TRBD2. The CDR3 length is 16 residues. Germline CDR1 and CDR2: KGHSH and LQKENI. With V trimmed by 3 bases and J by 2 bases, 4 bases remained unmatched. The CDR3 region has the DNA TGTGCCAGCTCACCTTCCGGGACTAGCGGGACCTACGAGCAGTACTTC. Its protein product is CASSPSGTSGTYEQYF.

This clone was observed a handful of times. The chain joins TRBV6-5 to TRBJ2-3, with 9 bases lining up with TRBD2. The CDR3 consists of 15 residues. V was clipped by 2 bases and J by 2 bases; unmatched bases: 2. Germline V gene sequence: CDR1 MNHEY, CDR2 SVGAGI. The CDR3 loop reads CASSYLAGHTDTQYF. The CDR3 nucleotides read TGTGCCAGCAGTTACCTAGCGGGACACACAGATACGCAGTATTTT.

This clone occurred once. This chain links TRBV5-1 with TRBJ2-3; D ambiguous. Trimming left V 2 bases short and J 2 bases short, with 9 bases between. The CDR3 is 14 amino acids. Germline-derived CDR1 and CDR2 are SGHRS and YFSETQ. In DNA, the CDR3 is TGCGCCAGCAGCTTTGGAGAGACCACAGATACGCAGTATTTT. Translated, it gives CASSFGETTDTQYF.

The gene calls are TRBV5-8 and TRBJ1-5; no reliable D call. The germline V gene has CDR1 SGHTS and CDR2 YDEGEE. Trimming pared 0 bases from V and 0 bases from J, leaving 13 bases between. The CDR3 has 17 amino acids. The chain's CDR3 is CASSLGRDSYSNQPQHF. In DNA, the CDR3 is TGTGCCAGCAGCTTGGGCAGAGACTCCTATAGCAATCAGCCCCAGCATTTT.

A single count supports this clone. The V gene is TRBV10-1, the J gene TRBJ2-5, with TRBD1 as a possible D gene (5 bases). Germline loops: CDR1 WNHNN, CDR2 SYGVQD (reference sequence). Trimming took 11 bases from V and 5 from J, leaving 15 bases between them. The CDR3 has 12 amino acids. CDR3: CAGAGFVETQYF. CDR3 nucleotides: TGCGCCGGGGCAGGGTTCGTGGAGACCCAGTACTTC.

The chain carries TRBV30 and TRBJ1-6, with unresolved D. This CDR3 contains 13 residues. Germline CDR1 reads GTSNPN; CDR2 reads SVGIG (reference sequence). Trimming shortened V by 8 bases and J by 0 bases, and 8 bases separated the two germline ends. The CDR3: CASEPSYNSPLHF. CDR3 bases: TGTGCCAGCGAACCCTCCTATAATTCACCCCTCCACTTT.